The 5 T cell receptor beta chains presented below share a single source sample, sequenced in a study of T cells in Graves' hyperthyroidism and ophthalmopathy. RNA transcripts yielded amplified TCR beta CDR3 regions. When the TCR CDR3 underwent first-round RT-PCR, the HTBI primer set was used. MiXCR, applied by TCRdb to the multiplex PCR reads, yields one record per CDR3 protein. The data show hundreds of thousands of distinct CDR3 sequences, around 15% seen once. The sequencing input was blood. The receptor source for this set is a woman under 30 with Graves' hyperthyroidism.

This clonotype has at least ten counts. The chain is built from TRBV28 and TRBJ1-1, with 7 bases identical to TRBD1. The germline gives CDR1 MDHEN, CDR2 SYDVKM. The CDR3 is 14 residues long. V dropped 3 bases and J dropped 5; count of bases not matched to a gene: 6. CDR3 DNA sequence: TGTGCCAGCAGTTTGGGCAGGGGGTCGACTGAAGCTTTCTTT. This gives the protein CASSLGRGSTEAFF.

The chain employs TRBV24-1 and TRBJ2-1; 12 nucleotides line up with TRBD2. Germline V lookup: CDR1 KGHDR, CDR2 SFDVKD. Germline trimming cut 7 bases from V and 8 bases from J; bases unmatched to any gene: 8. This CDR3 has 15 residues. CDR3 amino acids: CATSDPSGRAYEQFF. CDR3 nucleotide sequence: TGTGCCACCAGCGACCCTAGCGGGAGGGCCTATGAGCAGTTCTTC.

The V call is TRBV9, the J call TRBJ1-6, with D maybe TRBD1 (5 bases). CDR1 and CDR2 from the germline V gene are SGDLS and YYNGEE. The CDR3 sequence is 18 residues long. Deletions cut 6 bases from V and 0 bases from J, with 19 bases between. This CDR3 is CASTTGLGPSSYNSPLHF. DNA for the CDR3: TGTGCCAGCACGACCGGTTTGGGACCCAGCTCCTATAATTCACCCCTCCACTTT.

CDR3 amino acids: CASSLRDSYNSPLHF. CDR3 nucleotides: TGTGCCAGCAGCCTCCGGGATTCCTATAATTCACCCCTCCACTTT. J is TRBJ1-6 and V is TRBV28; D not resolved. Per germline, CDR1 MDHEN and CDR2 SYDVKM. The CDR3 length is 15 residues. V gave up 6 bases and J gave up 1 base, with 10 bases separating them.

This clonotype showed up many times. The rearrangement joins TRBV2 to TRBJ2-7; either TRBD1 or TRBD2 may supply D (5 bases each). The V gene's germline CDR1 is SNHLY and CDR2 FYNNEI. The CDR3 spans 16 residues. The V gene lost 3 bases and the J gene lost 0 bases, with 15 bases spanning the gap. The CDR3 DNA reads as TGTGCCAGCAGTGATTATAATGGGGGACCCTCCTACGAGCAGTACTTC. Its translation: CASSDYNGGPSYEQYF.